This T cell receptor beta chain was retrieved from a study of vaccination and CD4 T cells after COVID-19. In the case of this clonotype: Its antigen is not identified.

Trimming removed 3 bases from V and 4 bases from J, with 11 bases in between. The CDR3 totals 14 residues. In germline, CDR1 is SGHTA, CDR2 FQGNSA. The Oncomine TCR Beta short-read assay was applied to DNA of cultured CD4+ T cells. Cultured CD4+ T cells yielded the extracted genomic DNA. TCRdb re-derived calls from the PCR reads in MiXCR, one entry per CDR3 protein. The data hold under 11,000 distinct CDR3 sequences, with about 30% observed a single time. The treatment: approximately nine-day PBMC culture with coronavirus spike peptide pools or control peptides (ViraFEST assay). This chain links TRBV7-2 with TRBJ2-3; maybe TRBD2 (7 bases). Specimen: cultured CD4+ T cells from blood. This TCR derives from a human donor with COVID-19. The CDR3 sequence is CASSLGGQADTQYF. The CDR3, as DNA: TGTGCCAGCAGCTTGGGGGGGCAGGCAGATACGCAGTATTTT.